The T cell receptor (beta chain) described here comes from a study of T cell responses to AZD1222 COVID-19 vaccine (dated by TCRdb to about 2021). Concerning the study at large: AZD1222 recipients with second doses at about 4 weeks or about 12 weeks were pooled, because spike-specific TCR depth and breadth did not differ between schedules. A total of 233 trial participants underwent TCR sequencing, of whom some 210 received two doses of AZD1222 and 26 received two doses of the MenACWY control vaccine. Trial participants were enrolled by age into subgroups of 18-55, 56-69 and 70-plus years, and around 150, 28 and 57 TCR-sequenced participants, respectively, were included in these subgroups.

Study-level results and caveats: Because no samples from the day 14 peak response were available, repertoires could be characterized only after the peak T cell response. In the small 56-69-year group, the increase in depth fell short of significance, most likely because of low power. After two AZD1222 doses, both the breadth and the depth of spike-specific TCRs were significantly higher than at day 0 and than in MenACWY recipients. Epitopes outside the regions mutated in the B.1.351 and B.1.1.7 variants were reportedly recognized by nearly half of the unique spike-specific TCRs. Participants were mostly white British, with more females than males. The authors suggested clonal diversity may have been underestimated. Only five or six AZD1222 recipients were SARS-CoV-2 seropositive at baseline, limiting conclusions about previously exposed vaccinees. CD4 TCRs associated with the vaccine covered the entire spike protein, and the dominant responses were in regions 160-218 and 743-854.

A distance of 15 bases separates the germline ends of V and J, which lose 2 bases and 7 bases respectively. From the cysteine up to the phenylalanine, the CDR3 has a length of 15 residues. The only DNA kept is the CDR3, 45 bases in frame from the first base. The germline V gene gives CDR1 as SGHRS and CDR2 as YFSETQ. The CDR3 regions of human TCRbeta chains were subjected to immunosequencing. The original pipeline was this. TCRs in the repertoires were compared against a reference library of SARS-CoV-2-specific TCRs that had been generated with the MIRA antigen-specificity platform. Breadth meant the fraction of unique TCRs that were SARS-CoV-2-associated, whereas depth meant the fraction of total T cells that were SARS-CoV-2-associated. Each spike-specific TCR was assigned to its reactive spike region and to a CD4 or CD8 class using the MIRA data. Log10-transformed breadth and depth values were compared by one-way ANOVA with Sidak's multiple comparisons tests. The table comes from immuneACCESS by way of TCRdb, which keeps in-frame sequences with V and J called. Part of the clones is missing from these tables; in studies checked, under half for an unresolved V gene and the rest for unknown reasons. The V and J calls and clone size were taken over from that table, and D and trimming were inferred from the DNA. The sample data list just under 100,000 clones, and 70% to 90% of these were observed just once. Of the sample, 2.8% falls within the top ten clones.

The time point tag for this specimen amounts to: baseline before first vaccination. The vaccinee samples were drawn from two UK trials, COV001 and COV002, one of which was a single-blind randomized controlled phase 2/3 trial testing AZD1222 (ChAdOx1 nCoV-19) in healthy adults. For TCRbeta chain sequencing, PBMC samples were collected from trial participants at day 0 and at day 28 after the second dose. As to this clone: Its antigen is currently not known. The sample holds no much larger clone one base away, and base qualities are not on file.

The clonotype originates from an adult in good health. Sequenced material: peripheral blood, taken on day 0 of AZD1222 vaccination. The chain is assembled from TRBV5-1 and TRBJ2-2; the D gene assignment is perhaps TRBD1 or TRBD2, with each matching 5 bases. The DNA sequence is TGCGCCAGCAGCTTTAACCGGGACGGTGGCGGGGAGCTGTTTTTT. Translation gives CASSFNRDGGGELFF.